This TCR beta chain appears in the sequencing data of a study of shared clonotypes between healthy human individuals (dated by TCRdb to 2019 to 2021). Study-wide context: The cohort comprised a couple of women and a few men aged 18 to 49 years. For each donor, CD4 naive and CD4 memory were each given three plates, CD8 naive was given two plates, and CD8 memory was given one plate. Blood TCR repertoires of about five healthy adults were deeply sequenced to estimate repertoire size and the extent of clonotype sharing between individuals. To increase sequencing depth and limit assay-specific biases, different laboratories used diverse techniques to prepare libraries and sequence TCR repertoires. Leukapheresis yielded between about 0.9 and 10 billion PBMCs per donor. Study-wide conclusions, independent of this receptor: Across several donors, around 5.4% of naive CD4, approximately 3.6% of naive CD8, roughly 2.3% of memory CD4, and roughly 0.4% of memory CD8 clonotypes were shared. Higher generation probabilities were observed for clonotypes shared by all four sorted-subset donors than for non-shared clonotypes. Pairwise subsampling led to the expectation that sequencing depth would affect the degree of clonotype sharing among donors. Because the study included only a small number of donors, the genetic and exposure-history diversity represented was limited. Only blood was sampled, and tissue TCR repertoires likely differ from those in blood. Rarefaction of sorted-subset datasets indicated incomplete sequencing despite the large sequencing depth. Estimated clonotype richness was generally larger for naive than for memory subsets.

Healthy HIV-negative adults with no recently reported acute infections or vaccinations were included as donors. Only Caucasian adults living in Nashville, Tennessee, USA were represented among the donors. CD4+ T cells were enriched through magnetic negative selection, after which naive cells were positively selected on CD45RA and the remaining negative fraction served as the memory subset. Blood was obtained by leukapheresis, after which PBMCs were separated by Ficoll-Histopaque density gradient centrifugation and cryopreserved in liquid nitrogen vapor phase. Analytical flow cytometry was used to check the purity and quantity of each magnetically sorted T cell population. Each sorted fraction had its genomic DNA isolated and then quantified by UV absorbance on a Nanodrop 2000c. For this clone: This receptor's antigen is unknown. One base away there is no much larger clone; base qualities are not given.

Using the deep immunoSEQ assay, multiplex PCR amplified TCR CDR3 regions from genomic DNA. For each cell subset, the extracted genomic DNA was distributed evenly across all wells of several immunoSEQ 96-well plates, and each plate served as one replicate. For sorted subsets, 150 to 200 ng genomic DNA, equal to about 30,000 T cell genomes, was loaded into each replicate PCR. Purified libraries were quantified with a Qubit 3.0 fluorometer, sized on a Bioanalyzer 2100, and re-quantified with the KAPA Library Quantification kit. Every immunoSEQ 96-well plate was sequenced on a separate single-read 150-cycle Illumina NextSeq 550 flow cell. Concerning the study's data processing: Because only junctional sequences without quality scores were contained in the immunoSEQ output, filtering matching that applied to full-length reads could not be performed. Sequences were annotated with PyIR, a Python wrapper for IgBLAST v1.9, using IMGT germline references to assign V/J genes and CDR3. Reads were removed for weak V/J assignments (E-value above 1e-6), missing CDR3, stop codons, out-of-frame junctions, or ambiguous translated residues. V3J clonotypes were defined as sequences sharing an identical inferred V gene, J gene, and CDR3 amino acid sequence. The percentage overlap between two repertoires was calculated by dividing the number of shared unique clonotypes by the size of the smaller repertoire. Repertoire richness was assessed with RTK rarefaction, the Chao1 estimator, and Recon v2.1 estimates of unobserved clonotypes. Generation probabilities were computed with OLGA for all TCRbeta clonotypes obtained by the gDNA method from several donors. TCRdb took this table from immuneACCESS and kept in-frame rearrangements with V and J called. Such tables lack part of the clones; where checked against another copy, unresolved V genes explain under half of the gap, and the rest is unexplained. V, J and clone size are taken as reported in that table, and D and trimming were inferred from the DNA itself. Counted in this sample were hundreds of thousands of clones; 96% of them appeared once. Approximately 0.062% of the sample belongs to the ten largest clones.

Spanning cysteine to phenylalanine, the CDR3 consists of 16 amino acids. Left in the record is the CDR3 DNA by itself, 48 bases read in frame from the first base. Compared with germline, V lacks 7 bases and J lacks 0 bases; bases without a gene match: 11. In the germline V gene, CDR1 corresponds to MDHEN and CDR2 to SYDVKM. The sequenced sample was naive CD4+ T cells sorted from blood. The sample's cell subset or site label is to be understood as: CD45RA+ positively selected. The clonotype was recovered from a woman between 25 and 40 years old in good health. The sequence joins TRBV28 to TRBJ2-7; 8 junctional bases match TRBD2. The DNA is as follows: TGTGCCAGCACACATTGGGGACTAGGCTACTCCTACGAGCAGTACTTC. The translation is CASTHWGLGYSYEQYF.